What follows are 32 T cell receptor beta chains derived from one specimen sequenced in a study of T cells after yellow fever vaccination. Via MiXCR, TCRdb re-called the 5' RACE reads, giving one row per CDR3 protein. The table lists about 120,000 distinct CDR3 sequences, 6.5% to 9% of them singletons. The input for sequencing was CD4+ T cells sorted from PBMCs, taken around 45 days after the first yellow fever vaccination. These receptors were collected from a man younger than 35 who received the YFV17D yellow fever vaccine.

This clonotype was seen many times. The chain couples TRBV20-1 to TRBJ1-1; TRBD1 matches at 8 bases. Germline CDR1 and CDR2: DFQATT and SNEGSKA (reference sequence). Trimming removed 6 bases from V and 5 bases from J; junction bases left unmatched: 8. The length of the CDR3 is 13 residues. The CDR3 DNA reads as TGCAGTGCCGGGCAGGGGGCTAAGACTGAAGCTTTCTTT. The encoded protein is CSAGQGAKTEAFF.

This clonotype was detected a few times. The chain recombines TRBV6-5 with TRBJ2-1, with 8 bases that match TRBD2. The junction had 6 bases not matched to a gene; V was cut back by 0 bases and J by 2 bases. Germline CDR1 is MNHEY and CDR2 is SVGAGI. The CDR3 contains 17 residues. The CDR3 region is CASSYSGLGNPYNEQFF. The CDR3 nucleotides read TGTGCCAGCAGTTACTCGGGACTAGGGAACCCCTACAATGAGCAGTTCTTC.

This clonotype was picked up many times. This rearrangement joins TRBV19 to TRBJ2-7; the match to TRBD1 covers 10 bases. The CDR3 is 15 amino acids. V dropped 3 bases and J dropped 2; count of bases not matched to a gene: 4. CDR1 LNHDA and CDR2 SQIVND come from the germline V gene (reference sequence). CDR3 amino acids: CASSIRDRGTYEQYF. In DNA, the CDR3 is TGTGCCAGTAGTATCCGGGACAGGGGAACCTACGAGCAGTACTTC.

The table lists this clonotype with many counts. The chain links TRBV27 to TRBJ2-2; 8 bases fit TRBD1. Germline V lookup: CDR1 MNHEY, CDR2 SMNVEV (reference sequence). This CDR3 contains 16 residues. The ends lost 5 bases at V and 7 bases at J; junction bases unmatched: 12. CDR3 residues: CASSPRPTGGHGELFF. The CDR3 DNA is TGTGCCAGCAGTCCCCGACCCACAGGGGGACACGGGGAGCTGTTTTTT.

There are many counts of this clonotype. The chain joins TRBV5-1 to TRBJ2-3; D is uncertain. Between the trimmed V and J ends, which lost 0 bases and 2 bases, there was a span of 7 bases. CDR1 is SGHRS and CDR2 is YFSETQ in the germline V gene. The CDR3 is 14 amino acids. CDR3 in amino acids: CASSLAAYTDTQYF. The CDR3 DNA follows: TGCGCCAGCAGCTTGGCTGCCTACACAGATACGCAGTATTTT.

This clonotype occurred many times. V and J are TRBV20-1 and TRBJ2-3; 14 bases line up with TRBD2. Germline CDR1 reads DFQATT; CDR2 reads SNEGSKA (reference sequence). The CDR3 contains 16 residues. The junction had 4 bases not matched to a gene; V was cut back by 5 bases and J by 0 bases. The CDR3 is CSAAGLAGESTDTQYF. DNA of the CDR3: TGCAGTGCTGCGGGACTAGCGGGGGAGAGCACAGATACGCAGTATTTT.

The sample holds many counts of this clonotype. The V gene is TRBV7-2, the J gene TRBJ2-1, with 10 bases lining up with TRBD2. This CDR3 has 15 amino acids. Germline V gives CDR1 SGHTA, CDR2 FQGNSA. The V gene end was trimmed by 5 bases and the J gene end by 8 bases; junction bases not matched to a gene: 9. The chain's CDR3 is CASSISGGILYEQFF. CDR3 sequence (DNA): TGTGCCAGCAGCATTAGCGGGGGGATTCTGTATGAGCAGTTCTTC.

This clonotype was detected ten times or more. The chain is built from TRBV5-5 and TRBJ2-1, with D unclear. V was clipped by 0 bases and J by 1 base, with 5 bases between them. CDR3 length: 14 residues. Germline CDR1 and CDR2: SGHKS and YYEKEE (reference sequence). CDR3 protein: CASSLGESYNEQFF. The CDR3 coding sequence is TGTGCCAGCAGCTTGGGAGAGTCCTACAATGAGCAGTTCTTC.

This clonotype was recorded at least ten times. The chain joins TRBV12-3 or TRBV12-4 to TRBJ2-1, with 9 positions matching TRBD2. CDR3 length: 13 amino acids. V gave up 10 bases and J gave up 4 bases; unmatched junction bases: 5. DNA for the CDR3: TGTGCCAACCCGGGACTAGCTTACAATGAGCAGTTCTTC. Amino acid sequence: CANPGLAYNEQFF.

The sample holds many counts of this clonotype. The rearrangement links TRBV6-5 to TRBJ2-4, with D maybe TRBD1 (6 bases). The CDR3 consists of 16 residues. The germline CDR1 and CDR2 sequences are MNHEY and SVGAGI. Trimming removed 0 bases at V and 3 bases at J, with 12 bases between. CDR3 region: CASSYSSDSSKNIQYF. The CDR3 nucleotides read TGTGCCAGCAGTTACTCCTCGGACAGCAGCAAAAACATTCAGTACTTC.

This clonotype was counted ten times or more. This rearrangement joins TRBV11-2 to TRBJ1-2; possible D gene TRBD1, 5 bases. CDR3 length equals 16 residues. The V gene's germline CDR1 is SGHAT and CDR2 FQNNGV. Trimming took off 4 bases at V and 4 bases at J, with 19 bases between the two ends. The CDR3 sequence: CASSSLPGRIAYGYTF. Here the CDR3 DNA reads TGTGCCAGCAGCTCGCTGCCGGGACGGATAGCCTATGGCTACACCTTC.

This clonotype was observed many times. The V gene is TRBV7-2, the J gene TRBJ2-5; D is undetermined. Trimming shortened V by 5 bases and J by 5 bases, and 9 bases separated the two germline ends. The CDR3 has 12 amino acids. The germline CDR1 and CDR2 sequences are SGHTA and FQGNSA. The CDR3 DNA reads TGTGCCAGCAGCCGTCCTACGGAGACCCAGTACTTC. Translation: CASSRPTETQYF.

This clonotype was detected many times. The gene calls are TRBV11-3 and TRBJ2-1, with 12 bases that match TRBD2. Trimming took 5 bases from V and 8 from J; bases not matched to a gene: 4. The CDR3 extends over 14 amino acids. The germline CDR1 and CDR2 sequences are SGHNT and YENEEA. The CDR3 nucleotides read TGTGCCAGCAGCCTAGCGGGGGGGCTCCATGAGCAGTTCTTC. As protein: CASSLAGGLHEQFF.

The sample holds many counts of this clonotype. In DNA form, the CDR3 reads TGTGCCAGCAGTTTACACGGGTTCTCCTACGAGCAGTACTTC. Translating it yields CASSLHGFSYEQYF. The chain uses TRBV12-3 or TRBV12-4 and TRBJ2-7; D not certain. V gave up 2 bases and J gave up 0 bases, with 8 bases separating them. The CDR3 loop spans 14 amino acids.

The chain carries TRBV18 and TRBJ1-5; D possibly corresponds to TRBD1 (6 bases). CDR3 length equals 15 residues. Germline V gives CDR1 KGHSH, CDR2 LQKENI. Trimming cost V 3 bases and J 4 bases, with 13 bases left between them. This chain's CDR3 is CASSPNRQGNQPQHF. CDR3 coding DNA: TGTGCCAGCTCACCCAACAGGCAGGGGAATCAGCCCCAGCATTTT.

The chain has TRBV5-1 and TRBJ1-1; D perhaps matches TRBD1 (5 bases). Per the germline V gene, CDR1 is SGHRS and CDR2 is YFSETQ. The germline V and J ends were trimmed by 0 bases and 1 base, with 10 bases remaining between them. The CDR3 has 15 residues. The chain's CDR3 is CASSLEGIGNTEAFF. For the CDR3, the DNA is TGCGCCAGCAGCTTGGAGGGGATTGGGAACACTGAAGCTTTCTTT.

This clonotype showed up many times. The chain uses TRBV6-4 and TRBJ2-7; weak D call: TRBD1 (6 bases). CDR3 length equals 15 residues. With 5 bases removed from V and 4 bases from J, the gap between germline ends came to 18 bases. Germline V lookup: CDR1 MRHNA, CDR2 SNTAGT. As DNA, the CDR3 is TGTGCCAGCAGTATCGGGCCAGGGGATCAGTACGAGCAGTACTTC. This codes for CASSIGPGDQYEQYF.

This clonotype was seen ten or more times. The V call is TRBV4-2, the J call TRBJ2-1; 10 bases fit TRBD2. Germline V CDR1 and CDR2: LGHNA, YNFKEQ. The CDR3 loop spans 16 amino acids. V was pared by 0 bases and J by 4 bases, with 3 bases of the junction left unmatched. This CDR3 is CASSQDTAGGYNEQFF. DNA of the CDR3: TGTGCCAGCAGCCAAGACACAGCGGGGGGGTACAATGAGCAGTTCTTC.

In its sample, this clonotype was seen a few times. The chain couples TRBV14 to TRBJ2-7; 9 bases line up with TRBD2. The V segment lost 2 bases and the J segment 3 bases; nucleotides outside the gene matches: 5. The germline gives CDR1 SGHDN, CDR2 FVKESK. The CDR3 has 15 residues. The DNA for the CDR3 is TGTGCCAGCAGCCAAATGGTAGCGGGAGACTACGAGCAGTACTTC. Its translation is CASSQMVAGDYEQYF.

This clonotype was seen repeatedly, ten times or more. The chain employs TRBV18 and TRBJ2-5; D gene unclear. This CDR3 is 12 amino acids long. Trimming cost V 2 bases and J 3 bases, with 4 bases left between them. From germline, CDR1 is KGHSH and CDR2 LQKENI. Here the CDR3 reads CASSPNEETQYF. Here the CDR3 DNA reads TGTGCCAGCTCACCAAACGAAGAGACCCAGTACTTC.

At least ten counts were recorded for this clonotype. The gene calls are TRBV5-1 and TRBJ2-1; D tentatively reads TRBD1 or TRBD2 (5 bases each). The length of the CDR3 is 16 residues. The V and J ends lost 7 bases and 3 bases respectively, with 20 bases between them. In germline, CDR1 is SGHRS, CDR2 YFSETQ. The CDR3 coding sequence is TGCGCCAGCGGAATAGGGACCGTAGGGTTCTACAATGAGCAGTTCTTC. Protein product: CASGIGTVGFYNEQFF.

Ten or more counts support this clonotype. V and J are TRBV6-1 and TRBJ2-1, with D possibly being TRBD2 (5 bases). Trimming shortened V by 6 bases and J by 1 base, and 13 bases separated the two germline ends. The CDR3 has 15 amino acids. Looked up from germline, CDR1 is MNHNS and CDR2 is SASEGT. The CDR3 nucleotides read TGTGCCAGCAGCCCCGACGGAGGTTCCTACAATGAGCAGTTCTTC. Protein sequence: CASSPDGGSYNEQFF.

Many counts were recorded for this clonotype. The V and J genes are TRBV18 and TRBJ1-6; unclear D gene. The CDR3 consists of 14 residues. With 1 base removed from V and 10 bases from J, the gap between germline ends came to 11 bases. From germline, CDR1 is KGHSH and CDR2 LQKENI. CDR3 DNA: TGTGCCAGCTCACCACTACAGAGAGGGTCACCCCTCCACTTT. Its translation: CASSPLQRGSPLHF.

This clonotype was counted at least ten times. The V call is TRBV28, the J call TRBJ2-7, with TRBD2 matching 10 bases. The J segment lost 1 base and the V segment lost 6 bases, leaving 6 bases of the junction unmatched. The CDR3 is made up of 15 amino acids. Germline V lookup: CDR1 MDHEN, CDR2 SYDVKM. The CDR3 coding sequence is TGTGCCAGCAGCCAAAGCGGGGGGGGGTCCTACGAGCAGTACTTC. It specifies CASSQSGGGSYEQYF.

This clonotype was recorded at least ten times. This chain joins TRBV6-5 and TRBJ1-5; D not resolved. CDR3 length equals 15 residues. V lost 2 bases and J lost 8, with 16 bases in between. Germline CDR1 is MNHEY and CDR2 is SVGAGI. As DNA, the CDR3 is TGTGCCAGCAGTTACGGGCCCCCTAGCCTCGAGCCCCAGCATTTT. This sequence encodes CASSYGPPSLEPQHF.

This clonotype was found many times. The chain carries TRBV11-2 and TRBJ2-2; D call uncertain. The CDR3 loop spans 14 amino acids. Germline V gives CDR1 SGHAT, CDR2 FQNNGV. V lost 5 bases and J lost 5, with 12 bases in between. The CDR3 DNA follows: TGTGCCAGCAGCCGACCCGATAGGACCGGGGAGCTGTTTTTT. This gives the protein CASSRPDRTGELFF.

This clonotype appeared a few times. The rearrangement links TRBV15 to TRBJ2-1; 13 bases align to TRBD2. Per the germline V gene, CDR1 is LNHNV and CDR2 is YYDKDF (reference sequence). The CDR3 loop spans 21 amino acids. The ends lost 2 bases at V and 0 bases at J; junction bases unmatched: 13. This CDR3 is CATSRTGLAGALRGSYNEQFF. The CDR3, as DNA: TGTGCCACCAGCAGAACTGGACTAGCGGGGGCCCTAAGGGGCTCCTACAATGAGCAGTTCTTC.

This clonotype was counted many times. This chain uses TRBV7-2 with TRBJ2-1, with 9 nucleotides matching TRBD1. Germline CDR1 SGHTA, CDR2 FQGNSA. Trimming took 5 bases from V and 7 from J; bases not matched to a gene: 3. The CDR3 consists of 13 residues. CDR3 protein: CASSKDRGNEQFF. The CDR3, as DNA: TGTGCCAGCAGCAAGGACAGGGGTAATGAGCAGTTCTTC.

V is TRBV7-9 and J is TRBJ1-4; TRBD1 is a possible D gene (6 bases). The length of the CDR3 is 14 residues. Germline-derived CDR1 and CDR2 are SEHNR and FQNEAQ (reference sequence). The V end was cut by 4 bases, the J end by 7 bases, with 13 bases between. This chain's CDR3 is CASSSQGAREKLFF. The CDR3 DNA sequence: TGTGCCAGCAGCTCACAGGGAGCCCGTGAAAAACTGTTTTTT.

In its sample, this clonotype was seen many times. The V call is TRBV9, the J call TRBJ2-2; D is ambiguous. The CDR3 spans 14 residues. The V gene lost 4 bases and the J gene lost 2 bases, with 9 bases spanning the gap. Germline V CDR1 and CDR2: SGDLS, YYNGEE. Here the CDR3 DNA reads TGTGCCAGCAGCCCAAGCATTAACACCGGGGAGCTGTTTTTT. This encodes CASSPSINTGELFF.

The chain combines TRBV29-1 with TRBJ2-5; D gene ambiguous. The V gene's germline CDR1 is SQVTM and CDR2 ANQGSEA. V was cut by 4 bases and J by 7 bases, with 10 bases left in between. The CDR3 consists of 11 residues. Written as DNA, the CDR3 is TGCAGCGTTGCCCCCTCGGGGACCCAGTACTTC. Translation gives CSVAPSGTQYF.

This clonotype was counted only a few times. This rearrangement joins TRBV19 to TRBJ2-1; D not resolved. CDR1 is LNHDA and CDR2 is SQIVND in the germline V gene (reference sequence). Trimming left V 1 base short and J 10 bases short, with 8 bases between. This CDR3 has 12 amino acids. The CDR3 protein is CASSIGVREQFF. The DNA for the CDR3 is TGTGCCAGTAGTATAGGAGTCCGAGAGCAGTTCTTC.